This T cell receptor beta chain was sequenced in a study of beta chain features in type 1 diabetes. In its sample, this clone was seen a few times. V lost 3 bases and J lost 7; bases outside the gene matches: 19. Germline-derived CDR1 and CDR2 are KGHSH and LQKENI. The CDR3 contains 18 residues. TCRB transcripts that were expressed got sequenced, as all of the isolated RNA had been reverse transcribed. The average read count of naive, central memory and regulatory T cell samples was approximately 3.5 million. Only in-frame clones appear in the TCRdb table, and some are missing; sequencing was by immunoSEQ multiplex PCR. The sample comprises 900,000 or so clones, 15% to 20% of which are singletons, and around 0.02% rests with the top ten.

The source material was naive CD4+ T cells from blood. The TCR sequence derives from a woman aged 18 to 35 in good health. The chain recombines TRBV18 with TRBJ2-7; the match to TRBD1 covers 9 bases. CDR3 sequence (DNA): TGTGCCAGCTCACCGAACGATCAACAGGGGGCACCGTCGGTGGAGCAGTACTTC. Protein: CASSPNDQQGAPSVEQYF.